This TCR beta chain was profiled in a study of T cells expressing NK-cell markers. Turning to the study itself: In the group of eight sequenced donors, seven were HCMV-seropositive and one was seronegative.

A note on this clonotype: The antigen remains undetermined.

Researchers built TCR beta cDNA using 5'RACE template switching with UMIs. TCRdb re-called the 5' RACE reads; one entry per CDR3 protein, DNA not given. Recorded here are 550,000 to 600,000 distinct CDR3 sequences; the top ten clones represent less than 4.5%. Germline V gene sequence: CDR1 KGHDR, CDR2 SFDVKD. CDR3 length: 15 amino acids. Study-wide findings and caveats: The CD3+CD56-NKG2C+ fraction of a few donors was also led by these clonotypes.

This clonotype was obtained from a man younger than 35 in good health. The rearrangement links TRBV24-1 to TRBJ2-1; TCRdb picks TRBD1, but there is no DNA to check that call. The sequenced sample was blood T cells: a sorted CD56 or NKG2C T cell subset, CD4+ or CD8+ T cells, or bulk PBMC T cells (not recorded which). The CDR3 region is CATSDPTGTGNEQFF.